This TCR beta chain was identified in a study of post-analysis software for immune sequencing data. In the study overall: Relapsing-remitting, secondary progressive and progressive-relapsing multiple sclerosis were all included among the disease courses.

The V gene's germline CDR1 is SGHTA and CDR2 FQGNSA. The CDR3 loop spans 13 amino acids. The ends were cut back, 4 bases at V and 4 bases at J, with 8 bases in the middle. This clonotype occurred many times. Its antigen remains unidentified. General study results and limits: Elevated frequency relative to controls characterized four or five TRBV segments in patients, TRBV5-6, TRBV5-1 and TRBV20-1 among them. Pronounced co-clustering by F measure was evident among identically batched samples. Controls showed significantly higher normalized Chao1 diversity than did multiple sclerosis patients.

Carried by the TCR beta cDNA libraries were unique molecular identifiers. T cells, roughly 0.85 to 10 million of them, yielded roughly 550,000 cDNA molecules. TCRdb reanalysed the PCR reads using MiXCR and keeps one entry per CDR3 protein. In the table there are around 260,000 distinct CDR3 sequences, 35% to 45% of which are singletons. The genes are TRBV7-2 and TRBJ2-1; possibly TRBD1 for D (5 bases). The TCR comes from a girl aged 10 to 17 with multiple sclerosis. The sequencing sample was made of blood. CDR3 bases: TGTGCCAGCAGCTCGTACAGGTACAATGAGCAGTTCTTC. It encodes CASSSYRYNEQFF.